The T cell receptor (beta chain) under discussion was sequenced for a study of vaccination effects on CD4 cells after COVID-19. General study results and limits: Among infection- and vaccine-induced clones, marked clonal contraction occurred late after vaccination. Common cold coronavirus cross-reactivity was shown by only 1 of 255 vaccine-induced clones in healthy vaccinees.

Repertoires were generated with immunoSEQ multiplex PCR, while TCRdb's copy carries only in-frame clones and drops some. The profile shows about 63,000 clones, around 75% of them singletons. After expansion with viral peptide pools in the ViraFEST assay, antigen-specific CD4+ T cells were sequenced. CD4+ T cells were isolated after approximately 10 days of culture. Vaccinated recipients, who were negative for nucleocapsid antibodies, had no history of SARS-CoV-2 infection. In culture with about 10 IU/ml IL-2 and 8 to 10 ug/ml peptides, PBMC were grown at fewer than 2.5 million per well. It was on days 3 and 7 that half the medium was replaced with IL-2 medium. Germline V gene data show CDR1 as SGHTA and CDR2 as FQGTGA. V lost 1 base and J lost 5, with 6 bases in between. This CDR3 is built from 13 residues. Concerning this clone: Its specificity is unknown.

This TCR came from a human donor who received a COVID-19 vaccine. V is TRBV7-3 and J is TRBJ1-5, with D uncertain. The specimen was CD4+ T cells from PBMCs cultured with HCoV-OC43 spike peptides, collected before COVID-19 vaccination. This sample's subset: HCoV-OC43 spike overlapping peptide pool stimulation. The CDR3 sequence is CASSLRRDQPQHF. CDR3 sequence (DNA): TGTGCCAGCAGCTTAAGAAGAGATCAGCCCCAGCATTTT.